These 32 T cell receptor beta chains originate from one sample sequenced in a study of cytomegalovirus exposure and HLA in healthy donors. It was with 60 Vbeta and 13 Jbeta primers that the PCR ran. Assay: immunoSEQ multiplex PCR; the TCRdb copy retains only in-frame clones and omits some. The sample lists 130,000 to 150,000 clones, roughly four fifths occurring once. The source material was PBMCs. These receptors all come from a man aged 25 to 40 in good health and CMV-seropositive.

The chain links TRBV9 to TRBJ1-5; no firm D call. The germline gives CDR1 SGDLS, CDR2 YYNGEE. The CDR3 loop spans 14 amino acids. V lost 0 bases to trimming and J lost 4 bases, with 8 bases between them. The CDR3 DNA follows: TGTGCCAGCAGCGTAGACAGCTTTAATCAGCCCCAGCATTTT. Its translation: CASSVDSFNQPQHF.

V is TRBV19 and J is TRBJ1-3, with D tentatively TRBD1 (6 bases). The CDR3 runs to 15 residues. Germline V gene data show CDR1 as LNHDA and CDR2 as SQIVND (reference sequence). V lost 5 bases, J lost 0 bases, and 11 bases lay in between. CDR3 sequence: CASSASDSSGNTIYF. The CDR3 DNA sequence: TGTGCCAGTAGTGCCTCGGACAGCTCTGGAAACACCATATATTTT.

CDR3 in amino acids: CASSTSGTSGSATDTQYF. The CDR3 DNA reads TGTGCCAGCTCGACCTCCGGGACTAGCGGGAGTGCCACAGATACGCAGTATTTT. The J gene is TRBJ2-3, the V gene TRBV18; 14 bases match TRBD2. Germline CDR1 and CDR2: KGHSH and LQKENI. The CDR3 covers 18 residues. V lost 6 bases and J lost 2; bases outside the gene matches: 10.

This chain uses TRBV7-2 with TRBJ1-1; D not certain. Germline V gene lookup returns CDR1 SGHTA and CDR2 FQGNSA. CDR3 length: 13 amino acids. Trimming pared 2 bases from V and 0 bases from J, leaving 4 bases between. The CDR3 sequence: CASSLPVNTEAFF. CDR3 in DNA: TGTGCCAGCAGCTTACCTGTGAACACTGAAGCTTTCTTT.

This clone came up once. J is TRBJ1-3 and V is TRBV18; no definite D call. This CDR3 comprises 17 residues. The V end lost 3 bases, the J end lost 0 bases, and 15 bases lay between the germline ends. Germline CDR1 reads KGHSH; CDR2 reads LQKENI. The CDR3 sequence: CASSPREGGSSGNTIYF. The CDR3 bases are TGTGCCAGCTCACCGCGGGAGGGAGGAAGCTCTGGAAACACCATATATTTT.

A few counts support this clone. The V gene is TRBV7-7, the J gene TRBJ1-3; D unclear. V lost 2 bases and J 0 bases, leaving 8 bases between the germline ends. CDR3 size: 15 residues. Germline lookup yields CDR1 SSHAT and CDR2 FNYEAQ (reference sequence). This chain's CDR3 is CASSLSANSGNTIYF. CDR3 bases: TGTGCCAGCAGCTTATCAGCGAACTCTGGAAACACCATATATTTT. The full variable domain, its missing parts supplied by reference TRBV7-7 and TRBJ1-3, is GAGVSQSPRYKVTKRGQDVTLRCDPISSHATLYWYQQALGQGPEFLTYFNYEAQPDKSGLPSDRFSAERPEGSISTLTIQRTEQRDSAMYRCASSLSANSGNTIYFGEGSWLTVV.

The chain couples TRBV6-4 to TRBJ1-1, with D uncertain. The V end lost 4 bases, the J end lost 1 base, and 7 bases lay between the germline ends. Germline CDR1 reads MRHNA; CDR2 reads SNTAGT. The CDR3 is made up of 13 amino acids. In DNA, the CDR3 is TGTGCCAGCAGTGCCAACACGAACACTGAAGCTTTCTTT. This encodes CASSANTNTEAFF.

This chain uses TRBV7-6 with TRBJ2-2; TRBD1 matches 8 bases. The germline CDR1 and CDR2 sequences are SGHVS and FNYEAQ. V lost 2 bases to trimming and J lost 2 bases; unmatched junction nucleotides: 4. This CDR3 region has 16 residues. The CDR3 region is CASSLSGQVNTGELFF. The CDR3 bases are TGTGCCAGCAGCTTATCGGGACAGGTTAACACCGGGGAGCTGTTTTTT.

J is TRBJ2-7 and V is TRBV28; TRBD2 is a possible D gene (5 bases). Trimming shortened V by 5 bases and J by 6 bases, and 14 bases separated the two germline ends. Germline-derived CDR1 and CDR2 are MDHEN and SYDVKM. The CDR3 totals 13 residues. The CDR3 DNA is TGTGCCAGCAGTCCTCCTCTACGGGGCGAGCAGTACTTC. Translating it yields CASSPPLRGEQYF.

This chain links TRBV30 with TRBJ2-3; possibly TRBD2 for D (6 bases). The CDR3 loop spans 16 amino acids. V was cut by 3 bases and J by 2 bases, with 18 bases left in between. Germline V gene lookup returns CDR1 GTSNPN and CDR2 SVGIG (reference sequence). CDR3 loop: CAWRGPGLTITDTQYF. The CDR3 bases are TGTGCCTGGAGGGGACCGGGACTCACGATCACAGATACGCAGTATTTT.

A word on this clone: The sample has other DNA sequences that encode this CDR3 too. The CDR3 nucleotides are TGTGCCAGCAGTTTAAGGGGCTACACCGGGGAGCTGTTTTTT. Translation gives CASSLRGYTGELFF. The rearrangement joins TRBV28 to TRBJ2-2; a weak D match, TRBD1 (5 bases). Deletions cut 2 bases from V and 3 bases from J, with 7 bases between. The CDR3 is 14 amino acids. Germline loops: CDR1 MDHEN, CDR2 SYDVKM. The variable domain in full, with the rest retrieved from reference TRBV28 and TRBJ2-2, is DVKVTQSSRYLVKRTGEKVFLECVQDMDHENMFWYRQDPGLGLRLIYFSYDVKMKEKGDIPEGYSVSREKKERFSLILESASTNQTSMYLCASSLRGYTGELFFGEGSRLTVL.

The rearrangement uses TRBV7-9 and TRBJ1-4; D might be TRBD1 (6 bases). V lost 1 base and J lost 8, with 14 bases in between. From germline, CDR1 is SEHNR and CDR2 FQNEAQ (reference sequence). CDR3 size: 15 residues. For the CDR3, the DNA is TGTGCCAGCAGCTTAGACACGCAGGGGAACGAAAAACTGTTTTTT. Protein: CASSLDTQGNEKLFF. The variable domain in full, completed from reference TRBV7-9 and TRBJ1-4, reads DTGVSQNPRHKITKRGQNVTFRCDPISEHNRLYWYRQTLGQGPEFLTYFQNEAQLEKSRLLSDRFSAERPKGSFSTLEIQRTEQGDSAMYLCASSLDTQGNEKLFFGSGTQLSVL.

This clone was detected a few times. The V gene is TRBV6-9, the J gene TRBJ2-5, with 7 bases matching TRBD1. The CDR3 is 18 amino acids. With V trimmed by 6 bases and J by 4 bases, 20 bases remained unmatched. Looked up from germline, CDR1 is MNHGY and CDR2 is SVAAGI. Here the CDR3 DNA reads TGTGCCAGCAGCCCGACAGGGCGGCCGCCCCTATTCCTAGAGACCCAGTACTTC. It encodes CASSPTGRPPLFLETQYF.

CDR3 region: CASSTTGTAGNTIYF. As DNA, the CDR3 is TGTGCCAGCAGCACTACAGGGACGGCTGGAAACACCATATATTTT. The chain recombines TRBV9 with TRBJ1-3, with TRBD1 as a possible D gene (6 bases). The germline V gene encodes CDR1 SGDLS and CDR2 YYNGEE. This CDR3 has 15 amino acids. V was pared by 4 bases and J by 2 bases, with 13 bases between.

This chain links TRBV5-1 with TRBJ2-7; 10 bases match TRBD2. V lost 4 bases, J lost 6 bases, and 7 bases stayed unmatched. In germline, CDR1 is SGHRS, CDR2 YFSETQ. This CDR3 is 14 amino acids long. The chain's CDR3 is CASSEAGGPFEQYF. Written as DNA, the CDR3 is TGCGCCAGCAGCGAAGCGGGGGGGCCGTTCGAGCAGTACTTC.

This sequence joins TRBV27 and TRBJ2-3, with 9 nucleotides matching TRBD2. The CDR3 is 17 amino acids. The J segment lost 8 bases and the V segment lost 1 base, leaving 13 bases of the junction unmatched. Per germline, CDR1 MNHEY and CDR2 SMNVEV (reference sequence). The CDR3 loop reads CASSLLGTSPAGGTQYF. CDR3 in DNA: TGTGCCAGCAGTTTATTGGGGACTAGCCCCGCCGGAGGTACGCAGTATTTT.

This rearrangement joins TRBV4-1 to TRBJ1-1, with 7 bases fitting TRBD1. The CDR3 length is 14 residues. V lost 3 bases, J lost 3 bases, and 4 bases stayed unmatched. Germline V gives CDR1 MGHRA, CDR2 YSYEKL. The CDR3 protein is CASSQGTVYTEAFF. The CDR3 nucleotides read TGCGCCAGCAGCCAGGGGACAGTTTACACTGAAGCTTTCTTT.

This chain joins TRBV28 and TRBJ2-3; TRBD1 is a possible D gene (5 bases). Germline-derived CDR1 and CDR2 are MDHEN and SYDVKM. The CDR3 contains 15 residues. Deletions cut 6 bases from V and 1 base from J, with 14 bases between. The CDR3 loop is CASSQGVEGTDTQYF. Written as DNA, the CDR3 is TGTGCCAGCAGCCAGGGTGTAGAGGGCACAGATACGCAGTATTTT. Full variable domain (rest looked up from reference TRBV28 and TRBJ2-3): DVKVTQSSRYLVKRTGEKVFLECVQDMDHENMFWYRQDPGLGLRLIYFSYDVKMKEKGDIPEGYSVSREKKERFSLILESASTNQTSMYLCASSQGVEGTDTQYFGPGTRLTVL.

This clone was counted a single time. The gene calls are TRBV2 and TRBJ2-4; possibly TRBD2 for D (5 bases). The ends were cut back, 5 bases at V and 11 bases at J, with 16 bases in the middle. The CDR3 covers 13 residues. Germline lookup yields CDR1 SNHLY and CDR2 FYNNEI. CDR3 DNA: TGTGCCAGCAGTCGGGATAGGGATGGCCTTCAGTACTTC. Translated, it gives CASSRDRDGLQYF.

This clone was seen a single time. The chain is built from TRBV28 and TRBJ1-2; 8 bases are a match to TRBD1. Trimming cost V 5 bases and J 5 bases; bases outside gene matches: 16. The CDR3 consists of 17 residues. CDR1 is MDHEN and CDR2 is SYDVKM in the germline V gene. The CDR3 sequence: CASSPRDRFGSGYGYTF. In nucleotides, the CDR3 is TGTGCCAGCAGTCCCCGGGACAGGTTCGGGTCGGGGTATGGCTACACCTTC.

J is TRBJ2-7 and V is TRBV7-5; the table's D call of TRBD2 was not tested on the DNA. TRBV7-5 is termed a pseudogene. The CDR3 has 14 amino acids. The CDR3 region has the DNA TGTGTCAGAAGCCCCCCACTAGCGAGGTGCGAGCAGTACTTC. It is translated as CVRSPPLARCEQYF.

The rearrangement uses TRBV27 and TRBJ2-2; TRBD1 matches 7 bases. The CDR3 is 18 residues long. The V and J ends lost 5 bases and 7 bases, in that order; junction bases with no gene match: 19. Per germline, CDR1 MNHEY and CDR2 SMNVEV (reference sequence). DNA for the CDR3: TGTGCCAGCAGTCACGGGACAGCCGGCGCCCCGGGTAACGGGGAGCTGTTTTTT. Translation: CASSHGTAGAPGNGELFF.

The sample holds one count of this clone. The J gene is TRBJ2-2, the V gene TRBV18, with D perhaps TRBD1 (6 bases). Trimming stripped 6 bases from V and 6 bases from J, with 32 bases between. Germline-derived CDR1 and CDR2 are KGHSH and LQKENI. CDR3 length: 20 residues. In DNA, the CDR3 is TGTGCCAGCTCCCCCCCAGGGGCGATATCTAAGGGCGATATCGCCGGGGAGCTGTTTTTT. Translation: CASSPPGAISKGDIAGELFF.

This clone showed up just once. The rearrangement joins TRBV6-5 to TRBJ2-2; TRBD2 agrees at 12 bases. V trimming: 5 bases; J trimming: 6 bases; junction bases outside the gene matches: 4. The germline gives CDR1 MNHEY, CDR2 SVGAGI. The CDR3 consists of 15 residues. The CDR3 reads CASSRLAGASGELFF. The CDR3 coding sequence is TGTGCCAGCAGTAGACTAGCGGGAGCCTCCGGGGAGCTGTTTTTT.

This clone was recorded only once. This chain uses TRBV28 with TRBJ1-5, with 7 bases matching TRBD1. V shed 9 bases and J 1 base; nucleotides not matched to a gene: 9. The CDR3 consists of 15 residues. Germline assignment: CDR1 MDHEN and CDR2 SYDVKM. The chain's CDR3 is CASLSPGQSNQPQHF. In nucleotides, the CDR3 is TGTGCCAGTCTTTCGCCGGGACAGAGCAATCAGCCCCAGCATTTT.

This chain uses TRBV28 with TRBJ2-7; the D gene is possibly TRBD2 (5 bases). Germline CDR1 reads MDHEN; CDR2 reads SYDVKM. The V end lost 5 bases, the J end lost 0 bases, and 14 bases lay between the germline ends. The CDR3 has 15 amino acids. The CDR3 here is CASSPADLHSYEQYF. The CDR3 nucleotides read TGTGCCAGCAGTCCAGCGGACCTACACTCCTACGAGCAGTACTTC.

The genes are TRBV7-6 and TRBJ2-7; 8 bases agree with TRBD1. The CDR3 runs 15 residues. Per germline, CDR1 SGHVS and CDR2 FNYEAQ. V was clipped by 5 bases and J by 4 bases; unmatched bases: 10. The CDR3 nucleotides read TGTGCCAGCAGCCAATCGCGGACAGGGTTTTACGAGCAGTACTTC. Amino acid sequence: CASSQSRTGFYEQYF.

The V and J genes are TRBV7-2 and TRBJ2-7; the match to TRBD1 covers 10 bases. CDR1 SGHTA and CDR2 FQGNSA come from the germline V gene. The trim removed 7 bases at V and 5 bases at J, leaving 5 bases unmatched. The CDR3 length is 13 residues. The CDR3 region has the DNA TGTGCCAGCACGAGGGACAGGGGTCACGAGCAGTACTTC. Its protein is CASTRDRGHEQYF.

The V gene is TRBV7-2, the J gene TRBJ1-2; 8 nucleotides match TRBD1. CDR3 length equals 15 residues. Germline CDR1 SGHTA, CDR2 FQGNSA. V dropped 5 bases and J dropped 4; count of bases not matched to a gene: 9. The CDR3 DNA sequence: TGTGCCAGCAGCGCGGGGACAGGCCTTTCCTATGGCTACACCTTC. Its protein product is CASSAGTGLSYGYTF.

This clone was seen only once. The genes are TRBV5-1 and TRBJ1-3; 8 positions match TRBD1. The V gene's germline CDR1 is SGHRS and CDR2 YFSETQ. J lost 9 bases, V lost 4 bases, and 9 bases had no gene match. The CDR3 covers 14 residues. CDR3 amino acids: CASSHGQGGGTIYF. The CDR3 nucleotides read TGCGCCAGCAGCCACGGACAGGGTGGGGGCACCATATATTTT.

This chain uses TRBV6-6 with TRBJ1-3, with 8 bases fitting TRBD1. Germline V lookup: CDR1 MNHNY, CDR2 SVGAGI (reference sequence). V trimming: 10 bases; J trimming: 3 bases; junction bases outside the gene matches: 5. The CDR3 spans 13 residues. The CDR3: CATRQGNGNTIYF. The CDR3 region has the DNA TGTGCCACCCGACAGGGGAATGGAAACACCATATATTTT.

The chain couples TRBV5-6 to TRBJ2-7; D is ambiguous. Germline CDR1 and CDR2: SGHDT and YYEEEE. V lost 1 base to trimming and J lost 6 bases, with 8 bases between them. CDR3 length: 12 residues. The DNA of the CDR3 is TGTGCCAGCAGCTTGATTTTAGCCGAGCAGTACTTC. Its translation is CASSLILAEQYF.